Listed here is a single T cell receptor (beta chain). The CDR3 extends over 17 amino acids. V lost 2 bases and J lost 4; bases outside the gene matches: 16. Germline V CDR1 and CDR2: GTSNPN, SVGIG (reference sequence). During the 2 weeks before they entered the study, exposed participants had met someone with a PCR-confirmed or clinician-diagnosed COVID-19 case. In the source study's methods: Reference gene primer amplification gave estimated nucleated cell counts. The protocol was immunoSEQ multiplex PCR, while the TCRdb copy is restricted to in-frame clones and leaves out a portion. For V, J and clone size, that table is used; D and trimming come from the DNA. The sample yields 180,000 or so clones, over 70% seen once. These data belong to a study of blood T cell repertoires in COVID-19. For the study at large: Acute and convalescent COVID-19 samples came from the United States, Italy and Spain. T cells, B-cell-depleted T cells, or PBMCs supplied cDNA or gDNA.

The sample consisted of PBMCs or T cells enriched from blood (not recorded which). The TCR was taken from a man in his 60s who had been exposed to COVID-19. The chain recombines TRBV30 with TRBJ1-2; TRBD1 aligns across 7 bases. CDR3 sequence: CAWSPSPSDRLLYGYTF. CDR3 sequence (DNA): TGTGCCTGGAGTCCATCCCCTTCGGACAGGCTCCTCTATGGCTACACCTTC. The entire variable domain, with the rest obtained from reference TRBV30 and TRBJ1-2, is as follows: SQTIHQWPATLVQPVGSPLSLECTVEGTSNPNLYWYRQAAGRGLQLLFYSVGIGQISSEVPQNLSASRPQDRQFILSSKKLLLSDSGFYLCAWSPSPSDRLLYGYTFGSGTRLTVV.